The clone carrying this T cell receptor (beta chain) appeared a single time. These data originate in a study of regulatory T cells in long-lasting Graves disease. CDR1 DFQATT and CDR2 SNEGSKA come from the germline V gene (reference sequence). The CDR3 loop spans 13 amino acids. Trimming pared 4 bases from V and 3 bases from J, leaving 9 bases between. The time point is: newly diagnosed GD, antithyroid drugs for less than 3 months. Construction of the TCR library relied on RNA isolated from PBMCs. According to the study, TCR beta libraries were built with iRepertoire HTBI primers and CDR3-region Arm-PCR. Via MiXCR, TCRdb re-called the multiplex PCR reads, giving one row per CDR3 protein. The sample consists of roughly 610,000 distinct CDR3 sequences, less than 20% of them appearing once. These data were also filed under a second study, of T cells in Graves' hyperthyroidism and ophthalmopathy.

V usage is TRBV20-1 and J usage is TRBJ2-2, with D hard to call. Sequences were derived from peripheral blood mononuclear cells (PBMCs), sampled at new diagnosis, from a patient treated with antithyroid drugs. This sequence originates from a woman aged 25 to 39 with Graves disease. The CDR3 DNA follows: TGCAGTGCTAAGAATAGCTACACCGGGGAGCTGTTTTTT. It codes for CSAKNSYTGELFF.